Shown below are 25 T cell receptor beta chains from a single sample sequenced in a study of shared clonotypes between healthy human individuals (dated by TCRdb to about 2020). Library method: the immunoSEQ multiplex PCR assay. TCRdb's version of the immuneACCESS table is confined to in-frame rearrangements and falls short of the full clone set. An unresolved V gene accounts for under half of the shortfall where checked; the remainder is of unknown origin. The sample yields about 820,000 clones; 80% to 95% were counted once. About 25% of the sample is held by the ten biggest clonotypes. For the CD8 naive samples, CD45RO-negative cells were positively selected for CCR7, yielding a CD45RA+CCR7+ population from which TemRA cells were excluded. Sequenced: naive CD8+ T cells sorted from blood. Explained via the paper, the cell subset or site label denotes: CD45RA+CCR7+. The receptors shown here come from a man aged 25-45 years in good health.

CDR3 coding DNA: TGTGCCAGCAGCTTTCGACAGGGAAACGAAAAACTGTTTTTT. Translating it yields CASSFRQGNEKLFF. This chain uses TRBV7-6 with TRBJ1-4, with 7 bases fitting TRBD1. J lost 8 bases, V lost 3 bases, and 6 bases had no gene match. The CDR3 is 14 residues long. Germline lookup yields CDR1 SGHVS and CDR2 FNYEAQ. Together with reference TRBV7-6 and TRBJ1-4, the CDR3 gives the full variable domain: GAGVSQSPRYKVTKRGQDVALRCDPISGHVSLYWYRQALGQGPEFLTYFNYEAQQDKSGLPNDRFSAERPEGSISTLTIQRTEQRDSAMYRCASSFRQGNEKLFFGSGTQLSVL.

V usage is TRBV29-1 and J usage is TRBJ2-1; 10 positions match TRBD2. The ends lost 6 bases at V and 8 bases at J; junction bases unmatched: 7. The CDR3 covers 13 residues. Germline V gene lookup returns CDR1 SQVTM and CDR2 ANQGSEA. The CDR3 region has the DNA TGCAGCGTCGCCACTAGCGGGAATTATGAGCAGTTCTTC. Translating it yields CSVATSGNYEQFF.

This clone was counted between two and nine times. The CDR3 DNA reads as TGTGCCAGTGGTCTGAGCGGGAGCTGGAATGAGCAGTTCTTC. This gives the protein CASGLSGSWNEQFF. The chain employs TRBV19 and TRBJ2-1, with TRBD2 identical over 8 bases. Germline V gene data show CDR1 as LNHDA and CDR2 as SQIVND (reference sequence). The length of the CDR3 is 14 residues. V shed 8 bases, J shed 7 bases, and the junction held 10 bases outside the gene matches.

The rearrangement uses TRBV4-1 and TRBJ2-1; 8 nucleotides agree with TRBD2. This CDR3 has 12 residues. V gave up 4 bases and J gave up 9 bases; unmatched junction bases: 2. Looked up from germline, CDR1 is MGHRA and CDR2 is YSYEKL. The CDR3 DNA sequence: TGCGCCAGCAGCCCCACTAGCGGTGAGCAGTTCTTC. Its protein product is CASSPTSGEQFF.

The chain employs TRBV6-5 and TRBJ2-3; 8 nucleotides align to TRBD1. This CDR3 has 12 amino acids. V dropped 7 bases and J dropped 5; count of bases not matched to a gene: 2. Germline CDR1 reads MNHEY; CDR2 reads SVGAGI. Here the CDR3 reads CASKTGGDTQYF. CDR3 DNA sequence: TGTGCCAGCAAAACAGGGGGAGATACGCAGTATTTT.

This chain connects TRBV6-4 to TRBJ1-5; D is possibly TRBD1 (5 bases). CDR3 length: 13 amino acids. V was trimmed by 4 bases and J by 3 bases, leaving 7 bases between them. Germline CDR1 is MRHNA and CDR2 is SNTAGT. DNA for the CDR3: TGTGCCAGCAGTGTCGGACACAATCAGCCCCAGCATTTT. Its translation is CASSVGHNQPQHF.

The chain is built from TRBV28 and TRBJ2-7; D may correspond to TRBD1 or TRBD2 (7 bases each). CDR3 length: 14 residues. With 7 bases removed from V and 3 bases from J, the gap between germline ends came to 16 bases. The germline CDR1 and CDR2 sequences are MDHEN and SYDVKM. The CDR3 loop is CASTVRGGIYEQYF. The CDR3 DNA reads TGTGCCAGCACTGTCAGGGGGGGGATCTACGAGCAGTACTTC.

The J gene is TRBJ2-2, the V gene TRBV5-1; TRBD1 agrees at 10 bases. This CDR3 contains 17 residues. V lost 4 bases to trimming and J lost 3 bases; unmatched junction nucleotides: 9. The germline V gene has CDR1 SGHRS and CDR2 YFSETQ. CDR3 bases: TGCGCCAGCAGCGGCGGGGACAGGGGTATTGACACCGGGGAGCTGTTTTTT. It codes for CASSGGDRGIDTGELFF. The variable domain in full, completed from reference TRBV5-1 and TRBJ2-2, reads KAGVTQTPRYLIKTRGQQVTLSCSPISGHRSVSWYQQTPGQGLQFLFEYFSETQRNKGNFPGRFSGRQFSNSRSEMNVSTLELGDSALYLCASSGGDRGIDTGELFFGEGSRLTVL.

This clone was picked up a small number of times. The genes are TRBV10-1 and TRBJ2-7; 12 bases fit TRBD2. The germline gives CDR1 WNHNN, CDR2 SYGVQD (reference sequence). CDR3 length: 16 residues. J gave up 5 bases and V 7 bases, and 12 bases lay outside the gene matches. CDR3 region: CASKTSGSFGVHEQYF. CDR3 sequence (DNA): TGCGCCAGCAAGACTAGCGGGAGTTTCGGCGTGCACGAGCAGTACTTC.

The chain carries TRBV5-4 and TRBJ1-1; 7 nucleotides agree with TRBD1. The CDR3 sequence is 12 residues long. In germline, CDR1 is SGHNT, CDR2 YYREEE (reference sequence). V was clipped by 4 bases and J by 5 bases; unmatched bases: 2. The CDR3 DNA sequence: TGTGCCAGCAGCGAGACAGGGACTGAAGCTTTCTTT. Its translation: CASSETGTEAFF.

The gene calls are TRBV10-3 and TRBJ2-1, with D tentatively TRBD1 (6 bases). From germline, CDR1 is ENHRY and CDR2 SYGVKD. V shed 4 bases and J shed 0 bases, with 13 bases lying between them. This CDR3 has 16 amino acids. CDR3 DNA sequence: TGTGCCATCAGTGGAGTACAGGACAGCTCCTACAATGAGCAGTTCTTC. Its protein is CAISGVQDSSYNEQFF.

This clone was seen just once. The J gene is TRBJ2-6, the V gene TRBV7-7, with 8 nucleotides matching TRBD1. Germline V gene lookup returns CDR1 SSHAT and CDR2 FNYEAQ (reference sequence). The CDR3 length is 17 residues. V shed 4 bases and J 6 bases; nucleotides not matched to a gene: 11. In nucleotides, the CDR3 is TGTGCCAGCAGCTCCAACCGCAAGACAGGGGAGGCCAACGTCCTGACTTTC. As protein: CASSSNRKTGEANVLTF.

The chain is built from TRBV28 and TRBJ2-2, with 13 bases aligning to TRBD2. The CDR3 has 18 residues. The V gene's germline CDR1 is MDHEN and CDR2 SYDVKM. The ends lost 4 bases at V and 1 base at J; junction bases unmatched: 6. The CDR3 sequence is CASSSGTSGTLNTGELFF. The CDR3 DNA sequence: TGTGCCAGCAGTTCGGGGACTAGCGGGACCCTGAACACCGGGGAGCTGTTTTTT.

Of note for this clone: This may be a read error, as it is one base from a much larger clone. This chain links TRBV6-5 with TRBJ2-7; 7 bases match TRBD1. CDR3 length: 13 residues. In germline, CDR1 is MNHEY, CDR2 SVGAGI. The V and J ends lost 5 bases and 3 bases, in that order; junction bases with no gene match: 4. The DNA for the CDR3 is TGTGCCAGCAGTACCGGGACAGACTACGAGCAGTACTTC. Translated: CASSTGTDYEQYF.

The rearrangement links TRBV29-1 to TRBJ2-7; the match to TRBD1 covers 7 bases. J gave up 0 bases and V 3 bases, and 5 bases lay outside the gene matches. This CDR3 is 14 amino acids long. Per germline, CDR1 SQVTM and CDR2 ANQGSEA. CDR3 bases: TGCAGCGTTGAGGGGGACAGTAACTCCTACGAGCAGTACTTC. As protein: CSVEGDSNSYEQYF.

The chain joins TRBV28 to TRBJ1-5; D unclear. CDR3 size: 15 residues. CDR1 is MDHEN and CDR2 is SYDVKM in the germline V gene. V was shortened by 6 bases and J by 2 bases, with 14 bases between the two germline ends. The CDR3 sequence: CASRSLYIGNQPQHF. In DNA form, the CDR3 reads TGTGCCAGCAGGTCCTTATACATCGGCAATCAGCCCCAGCATTTT.

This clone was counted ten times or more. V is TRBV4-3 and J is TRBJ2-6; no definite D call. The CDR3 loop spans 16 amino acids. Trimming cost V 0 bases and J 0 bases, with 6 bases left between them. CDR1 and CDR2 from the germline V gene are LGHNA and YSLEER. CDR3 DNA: TGCGCCAGCAGCCAAGAGATCGGCTCTGGGGCCAACGTCCTGACTTTC. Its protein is CASSQEIGSGANVLTF.

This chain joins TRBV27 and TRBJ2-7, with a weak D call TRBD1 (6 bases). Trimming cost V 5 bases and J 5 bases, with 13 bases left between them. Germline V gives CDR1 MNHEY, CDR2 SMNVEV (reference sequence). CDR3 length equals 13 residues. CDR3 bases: TGTGCCAGCAGTCGGCAGGGGCTCCACGAGCAGTACTTC. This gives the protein CASSRQGLHEQYF.

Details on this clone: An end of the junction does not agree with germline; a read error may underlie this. CDR3 nucleotides: TGTGCTAGCAGCTTAGGGAAGTCCTACGAGCAGTACTTC. It translates to CASSLGKSYEQYF. The chain is built from TRBV7-7 and TRBJ2-7, with D unclear. The CDR3 extends over 13 amino acids. The V gene's germline CDR1 is SSHAT and CDR2 FNYEAQ (reference sequence).

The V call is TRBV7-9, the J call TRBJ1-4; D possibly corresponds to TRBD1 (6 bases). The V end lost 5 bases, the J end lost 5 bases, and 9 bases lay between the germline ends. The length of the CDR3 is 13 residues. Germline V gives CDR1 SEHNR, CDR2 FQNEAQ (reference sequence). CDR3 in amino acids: CASSPGQNEKLFF. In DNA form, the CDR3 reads TGTGCCAGCAGCCCTGGACAGAATGAAAAACTGTTTTTT.

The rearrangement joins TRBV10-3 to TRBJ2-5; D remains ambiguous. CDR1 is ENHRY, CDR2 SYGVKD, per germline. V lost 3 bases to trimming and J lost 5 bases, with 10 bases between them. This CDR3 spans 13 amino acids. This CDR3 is CAISDGVEETQYF. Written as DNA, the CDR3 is TGTGCCATCAGTGATGGGGTCGAGGAGACCCAGTACTTC.

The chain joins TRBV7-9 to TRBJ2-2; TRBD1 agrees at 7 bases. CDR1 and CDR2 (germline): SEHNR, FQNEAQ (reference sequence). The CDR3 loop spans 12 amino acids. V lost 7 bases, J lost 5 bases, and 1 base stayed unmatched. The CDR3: CASIRGTGELFF. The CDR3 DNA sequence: TGTGCCAGCATCAGGGGGACCGGGGAGCTGTTTTTT.

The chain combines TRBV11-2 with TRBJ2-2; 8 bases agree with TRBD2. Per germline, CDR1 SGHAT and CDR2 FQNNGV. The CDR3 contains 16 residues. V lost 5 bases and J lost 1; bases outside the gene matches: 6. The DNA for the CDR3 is TGTGCCAGCAGCGCCATAGCGGGGATGAACACCGGGGAGCTGTTTTTT. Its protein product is CASSAIAGMNTGELFF.

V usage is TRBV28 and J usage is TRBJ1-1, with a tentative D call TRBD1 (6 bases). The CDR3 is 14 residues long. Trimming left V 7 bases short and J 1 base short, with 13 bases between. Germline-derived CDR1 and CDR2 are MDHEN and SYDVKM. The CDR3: CASKKGVPNTEAFF. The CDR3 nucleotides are TGTGCCAGCAAAAAGGGGGTACCGAACACTGAAGCTTTCTTT.

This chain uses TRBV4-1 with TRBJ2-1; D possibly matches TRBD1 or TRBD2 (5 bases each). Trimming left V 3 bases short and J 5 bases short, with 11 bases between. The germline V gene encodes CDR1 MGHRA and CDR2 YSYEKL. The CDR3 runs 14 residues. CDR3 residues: CASSQGPIHNEQFF. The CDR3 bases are TGCGCCAGCAGCCAGGGACCGATCCACAATGAGCAGTTCTTC.